A selection of T cell receptor beta chains follows, all from one sample in a study of blood T cell repertoires in COVID-19. Some clones are missing from TCRdb's copy, which holds only in-frame ones; the method was immunoSEQ multiplex PCR. Of roughly 300,000 clones listed, 75% to 90% are singletons. The sample comprised peripheral blood. These receptors were collected from a middle-aged woman who had recovered from COVID-19. CDR3s include the opening cysteine and the closing phenylalanine or tryptophan. Each record gives: J gene, CDR3 length, D gene, V gene, clone size, CDR3 protein, CDR3 DNA. D genes are given only for firm matches. Rows give clone size only sometimes, using once, few, many, or a class for an expanded clone.

J gene: TRBJ2-7; CDR3 length: 15; D gene: TRBD2; V gene: TRBV5-1; clone size: -; CDR3 protein: CASSLLGSGGPEQYF; CDR3 DNA: TGCGCCAGCAGCCTTCTGGGTAGCGGGGGGCCCGAGCAGTACTTC
J gene: TRBJ2-1; CDR3 length: 14; D gene: TRBD1; V gene: TRBV5-4; clone size: once; CDR3 protein: CASSSTGSYNEQFF; CDR3 DNA: TGTGCCAGCAGCTCGACAGGGTCCTACAATGAGCAGTTCTTC
J gene: TRBJ2-5; CDR3 length: 12; D gene: TRBD1; V gene: TRBV6-2/TRBV6-3; clone size: -; CDR3 protein: CASSLQGETQYF; CDR3 DNA: TGTGCCAGCAGTCTACAGGGGGAGACCCAGTACTTC
J gene: TRBJ1-6; CDR3 length: 15; D gene: TRBD1; V gene: TRBV5-4; clone size: -; CDR3 protein: CASSSDRGRGSPLHF; CDR3 DNA: TGTGCCAGCAGCAGCGACAGGGGGCGAGGTTCACCCCTCCACTTT
J gene: TRBJ1-2; CDR3 length: 15; D gene: -; V gene: TRBV6-2/TRBV6-3; clone size: -; CDR3 protein: CASSYGSGQVYGYTF; CDR3 DNA: TGTGCCAGCAGTTACGGCTCCGGTCAGGTCTATGGCTACACCTTC
J gene: TRBJ1-1; CDR3 length: 15; D gene: -; V gene: TRBV6-2/TRBV6-3; clone size: -; CDR3 protein: CASSYSGRMNTEAFF; CDR3 DNA: TGTGCCAGCAGTTACTCGGGCAGGATGAACACTGAAGCTTTCTTT
J gene: TRBJ2-3; CDR3 length: 13; D gene: -; V gene: TRBV2; clone size: -; CDR3 protein: CASTLLAADTQYF; CDR3 DNA: TGTGCCAGCACTCTACTAGCCGCAGATACGCAGTATTTT
J gene: TRBJ2-2; CDR3 length: 16; D gene: TRBD1; V gene: TRBV5-1; clone size: -; CDR3 protein: CASSLVGTGSAGELFF; CDR3 DNA: TGCGCCAGCAGCTTGGTGGGGACAGGGTCGGCCGGGGAGCTGTTTTTT
J gene: TRBJ2-6; CDR3 length: 21; D gene: TRBD2; V gene: TRBV10-3; clone size: -; CDR3 protein: CAIRAGLAGVPSSSGANVLTF; CDR3 DNA: TGTGCCATCAGAGCGGGACTAGCGGGGGTACCGTCCAGCTCTGGGGCCAACGTCCTGACTTTC
J gene: TRBJ2-7; CDR3 length: 15; D gene: -; V gene: TRBV13; clone size: -; CDR3 protein: CASSLGQGSNYEQYF; CDR3 DNA: TGTGCCAGCAGCTTAGGCCAGGGGTCGAACTACGAGCAGTACTTC
J gene: TRBJ1-1; CDR3 length: 15; D gene: TRBD1; V gene: TRBV9; clone size: -; CDR3 protein: CASSVGGRGVTEAFF; CDR3 DNA: TGTGCCAGCAGCGTAGGGGGCAGGGGGGTCACTGAAGCTTTCTTT
J gene: TRBJ2-5; CDR3 length: 12; D gene: -; V gene: TRBV5-1; clone size: -; CDR3 protein: CASSLAGETQYF; CDR3 DNA: TGCGCCAGCAGCTTGGCCGGGGAGACCCAGTACTTC
J gene: TRBJ1-2; CDR3 length: 12; D gene: -; V gene: TRBV7-9; clone size: few; CDR3 protein: CASSFTGYGYTF; CDR3 DNA: TGTGCCAGCAGCTTCACAGGGTATGGCTACACCTTC
J gene: TRBJ2-2; CDR3 length: 14; D gene: -; V gene: TRBV12-5; clone size: -; CDR3 protein: CASGLAGIAGELFF; CDR3 DNA: TGTGCTAGTGGTTTGGCAGGGATCGCCGGGGAGCTGTTTTTT
J gene: TRBJ2-2; CDR3 length: 16; D gene: TRBD2; V gene: TRBV19; clone size: -; CDR3 protein: CASSIGSGGPSGELFF; CDR3 DNA: TGTGCCAGTAGTATAGGGAGCGGGGGGCCTTCCGGGGAGCTGTTTTTT
J gene: TRBJ1-6; CDR3 length: 14; D gene: TRBD1; V gene: TRBV4-2; clone size: -; CDR3 protein: CASSLTGGNSPLHF; CDR3 DNA: TGTGCCAGCAGCCTGACAGGGGGTAATTCACCCCTCCACTTT
J gene: TRBJ1-2; CDR3 length: 13; D gene: -; V gene: TRBV12-5; clone size: -; CDR3 protein: CASGQTEGYGYTF; CDR3 DNA: TGTGCTAGTGGCCAAACCGAGGGCTATGGCTACACCTTC
J gene: TRBJ1-1; CDR3 length: 13; D gene: TRBD1; V gene: TRBV7-3; clone size: -; CDR3 protein: CASSFGQGAEAFF; CDR3 DNA: TGTGCCAGCAGCTTCGGACAGGGGGCTGAAGCTTTCTTT
J gene: TRBJ2-7; CDR3 length: 13; D gene: -; V gene: TRBV7-8; clone size: -; CDR3 protein: CASSLVVGREQYF; CDR3 DNA: TGTGCCAGCAGCTTAGTGGTGGGCAGGGAGCAGTACTTC
J gene: TRBJ2-1; CDR3 length: 16; D gene: TRBD2; V gene: TRBV10-3; clone size: -; CDR3 protein: CAISARGLAIYNEQFF; CDR3 DNA: TGTGCCATCTCGGCCCGGGGACTAGCGATATACAATGAGCAGTTCTTC
J gene: TRBJ2-3; CDR3 length: 18; D gene: TRBD2; V gene: TRBV5-1; clone size: once; CDR3 protein: CASSYWTSVGFRTDTQYF; CDR3 DNA: TGCGCCAGCAGCTACTGGACTAGCGTTGGGTTTCGCACAGATACGCAGTATTTT
J gene: TRBJ2-1; CDR3 length: 16; D gene: -; V gene: TRBV5-1; clone size: -; CDR3 protein: CASSLIVGGAGDEQFF; CDR3 DNA: TGCGCCAGCAGCTTGATTGTTGGGGGGGCTGGCGATGAGCAGTTCTTC
J gene: TRBJ1-5; CDR3 length: 17; D gene: -; V gene: TRBV27; clone size: -; CDR3 protein: CASSPRTRDWAGEPQHF; CDR3 DNA: TGTGCCAGCAGTCCTCGAACTCGGGATTGGGCCGGGGAGCCCCAGCATTTT
J gene: TRBJ2-2; CDR3 length: 15; D gene: TRBD2; V gene: TRBV7-9; clone size: -; CDR3 protein: CASRLSGGNTGELFF; CDR3 DNA: TGTGCCAGCAGACTTAGCGGGGGAAACACCGGGGAGCTGTTTTTT
J gene: TRBJ2-2; CDR3 length: 15; D gene: -; V gene: TRBV15; clone size: -; CDR3 protein: CATSRLAYGTGELFF; CDR3 DNA: TGTGCCACCAGCAGACTAGCGTACGGCACCGGGGAGCTGTTTTTT
J gene: TRBJ2-7; CDR3 length: 15; D gene: -; V gene: TRBV7-3; clone size: -; CDR3 protein: CASSPPGAPPYEQYF; CDR3 DNA: TGTGCCAGCAGCCCGCCGGGTGCTCCTCCCTACGAGCAGTACTTC
J gene: TRBJ1-6; CDR3 length: 14; D gene: TRBD1; V gene: TRBV19; clone size: -; CDR3 protein: CASSIGTGNSPLHF; CDR3 DNA: TGTGCCAGTAGTATAGGGACAGGAAATTCACCCCTCCACTTT
J gene: TRBJ1-1; CDR3 length: 15; D gene: -; V gene: TRBV4-1; clone size: many; CDR3 protein: CASSQGGGRDTEAFF; CDR3 DNA: TGCGCCAGCAGCCAAGGGGGGGGCCGGGACACTGAAGCTTTCTTT
J gene: TRBJ2-5; CDR3 length: 17; D gene: TRBD2; V gene: TRBV9; clone size: -; CDR3 protein: CASSVGGTSGIKETQYF; CDR3 DNA: TGTGCCAGCAGCGTAGGCGGGACTAGCGGGATAAAAGAGACCCAGTACTTC
J gene: TRBJ2-2; CDR3 length: 16; D gene: -; V gene: TRBV27; clone size: -; CDR3 protein: CASSLMRSKHTGELFF; CDR3 DNA: TGTGCCAGCAGTTTAATGCGGTCAAAGCACACCGGGGAGCTGTTTTTT
J gene: TRBJ1-1; CDR3 length: 14; D gene: -; V gene: TRBV7-2; clone size: -; CDR3 protein: CASSFSGGSTEAFF; CDR3 DNA: TGTGCCAGCAGCTTCTCGGGGGGCAGCACTGAAGCTTTCTTT
J gene: TRBJ1-2; CDR3 length: 14; D gene: TRBD1; V gene: TRBV5-1; clone size: -; CDR3 protein: CASSSTRQGGGYTF; CDR3 DNA: TGCGCCAGCAGCTCAACAAGACAGGGCGGTGGCTACACCTTC
J gene: TRBJ2-7; CDR3 length: 15; D gene: TRBD2; V gene: TRBV10-3; clone size: -; CDR3 protein: CATTTSGGLSYEQYF; CDR3 DNA: TGTGCCACTACGACTAGCGGGGGTTTATCCTACGAGCAGTACTTC
J gene: TRBJ2-7; CDR3 length: 13; D gene: -; V gene: TRBV11-2; clone size: -; CDR3 protein: CASSLDRTYEQYF; CDR3 DNA: TGTGCCAGCAGCTTAGACAGGACCTACGAGCAGTACTTC
J gene: TRBJ1-4; CDR3 length: 13; D gene: -; V gene: TRBV25-1; clone size: -; CDR3 protein: CASTDSHNEKLFF; CDR3 DNA: TGTGCCAGCACAGACAGCCACAATGAAAAACTGTTTTTT
J gene: TRBJ2-2; CDR3 length: 11; D gene: -; V gene: TRBV2; clone size: -; CDR3 protein: CARQGPGELFF; CDR3 DNA: TGTGCCAGACAGGGCCCCGGGGAGCTGTTTTTT
J gene: TRBJ1-5; CDR3 length: 15; D gene: TRBD1; V gene: TRBV5-5; clone size: -; CDR3 protein: CASSSHGTGNQPQHF; CDR3 DNA: TGTGCCAGCAGCAGCCACGGGACAGGGAATCAGCCCCAGCATTTT
J gene: TRBJ1-1; CDR3 length: 14; D gene: -; V gene: TRBV29-1; clone size: -; CDR3 protein: CSVALLLRNTEAFF; CDR3 DNA: TGCAGCGTTGCACTACTCCTCCGGAACACTGAAGCTTTCTTT
J gene: TRBJ2-5; CDR3 length: 16; D gene: -; V gene: TRBV11-2; clone size: -; CDR3 protein: CASSPIRVRGQETQYF; CDR3 DNA: TGTGCCAGCAGCCCGATAAGGGTGAGGGGGCAAGAGACCCAGTACTTC
J gene: TRBJ1-4; CDR3 length: 16; D gene: TRBD1; V gene: TRBV7-2; clone size: -; CDR3 protein: CASSFFPTGINEKLFF; CDR3 DNA: TGTGCCAGCAGCTTCTTCCCGACAGGGATTAATGAAAAACTGTTTTTT
J gene: TRBJ1-6; CDR3 length: 15; D gene: TRBD1; V gene: TRBV18; clone size: -; CDR3 protein: CASSSGTGHNSPLHF; CDR3 DNA: TGTGCCAGCTCGTCCGGGACAGGGCATAATTCACCCCTCCACTTT
J gene: TRBJ2-1; CDR3 length: 12; D gene: -; V gene: TRBV12-3/TRBV12-4; clone size: -; CDR3 protein: CASRETSFEQFF; CDR3 DNA: TGTGCCAGCAGAGAGACTAGTTTTGAGCAGTTCTTC
J gene: TRBJ2-3; CDR3 length: 15; D gene: TRBD1; V gene: TRBV5-1; clone size: -; CDR3 protein: CASSFGQGSTDTQYF; CDR3 DNA: TGCGCCAGCAGCTTTGGACAGGGAAGCACAGATACGCAGTATTTT